This passage covers 20 T cell receptor beta chains from one sample sequenced in a study of blood T cell repertoires in COVID-19. Profiled with immunoSEQ multiplex PCR; TCRdb holds only in-frame clones, not every one. The sample lists over 200,000 clones; roughly 86% were seen once. Sequenced input: PBMCs or T cells enriched from blood (not recorded which). The source is a woman aged 25 to 45 with acute COVID-19.

The chain carries TRBV20-1 and TRBJ2-3, with TRBD2 identical over 8 bases. V trimming: 3 bases; J trimming: 3 bases; junction bases outside the gene matches: 8. This CDR3 spans 15 amino acids. The germline V gene has CDR1 DFQATT and CDR2 SNEGSKA (reference sequence). CDR3: CSASTGRDNTDTQYF. In DNA, the CDR3 is TGCAGTGCTAGTACCGGGAGGGATAATACAGATACGCAGTATTTT.

The chain recombines TRBV18 with TRBJ2-2; 8 nucleotides agree with TRBD1. With 4 bases clipped from V and 6 bases from J, the junction kept 13 bases outside the gene matches. CDR1 KGHSH and CDR2 LQKENI come from the germline V gene. The CDR3 is 17 residues long. In nucleotides, the CDR3 is TGTGCCAGCTCACAACCTCTAAGGACAGGGAGACCCGGGGAGCTGTTTTTT. Protein product: CASSQPLRTGRPGELFF.

This CDR3 is CASSDLSGVYEQYF. Here the CDR3 DNA reads TGTGCCAGCAGTGACCTCTCCGGGGTCTACGAGCAGTACTTC. This rearrangement joins TRBV25-1 to TRBJ2-7, with D maybe TRBD2 (5 bases). This CDR3 spans 14 amino acids. From germline, CDR1 is MGHDK and CDR2 SYGVNS. The V end was cut by 3 bases, the J end by 3 bases, with 12 bases between.

This rearrangement joins TRBV5-1 to TRBJ2-1, with 8 bases lining up with TRBD1. Germline V gene data show CDR1 as SGHRS and CDR2 as YFSETQ. The CDR3 runs to 13 residues. Germline trimming cut 5 bases from V and 6 bases from J; bases unmatched to any gene: 4. DNA for the CDR3: TGCGCCAGCAGAACGGACAGGGTCAATGAGCAGTTCTTC. Translation gives CASRTDRVNEQFF. The full variable domain, rest sourced from reference TRBV5-1 and TRBJ2-1, is KAGVTQTPRYLIKTRGQQVTLSCSPISGHRSVSWYQQTPGQGLQFLFEYFSETQRNKGNFPGRFSGRQFSNSRSEMNVSTLELGDSALYLCASRTDRVNEQFFGPGTRLTVL.

The chain recombines TRBV18 with TRBJ1-1; no clear D. There are 13 residues in the CDR3. Germline CDR1 is KGHSH and CDR2 is LQKENI. The germline V and J ends were trimmed by 1 base and 1 base, with 4 bases remaining between them. CDR3 nucleotides: TGTGCCAGCTCACCACAAGCGAACACTGAAGCTTTCTTT. This gives the protein CASSPQANTEAFF.

The table lists this clone with a count of one. The chain employs TRBV5-1 and TRBJ2-5; D may be TRBD1 (6 bases). Trimming removed 0 bases at V and 2 bases at J, with 14 bases between. CDR3 length equals 16 residues. Germline values: CDR1 SGHRS, CDR2 YFSETQ. The CDR3 is CASSLGFGTQQETQYF. The CDR3 nucleotides are TGCGCCAGCAGCTTGGGGTTTGGGACACAACAAGAGACCCAGTACTTC.

The rearrangement uses TRBV5-4 and TRBJ2-5; 14 positions agree with TRBD2. The germline V gene has CDR1 SGHNT and CDR2 YYREEE (reference sequence). V lost 4 bases to trimming and J lost 4 bases; unmatched junction nucleotides: 6. CDR3 size: 16 residues. CDR3 in DNA: TGTGCCAGCAGCCAAGGACTAGCGGGGGGCGGAGAGACCCAGTACTTC. Residues: CASSQGLAGGGETQYF.

The chain has TRBV12-5 and TRBJ2-7; the match to TRBD2 covers 7 bases. This CDR3 comprises 12 residues. The V segment lost 8 bases and the J segment 5 bases; nucleotides outside the gene matches: 6. CDR1 LGHNT and CDR2 FRNRAP come from the germline V gene. In nucleotides, the CDR3 is TGTGCTAGTAGGGAGGGGATCCACGAGCAGTACTTC. This encodes CASREGIHEQYF. The whole variable domain, filled in from reference TRBV12-5 and TRBJ2-7, reads DARVTQTPRHKVTEMGQEVTMRCQPILGHNTVFWYRQTMMQGLELLAYFRNRAPLDDSGMPKDRFSAEMPDATLATLKIQPSEPRDSAVYFCASREGIHEQYFGPGTRLTVT.

V and J are TRBV15 and TRBJ1-1; possible D gene TRBD1, 5 bases. CDR1 and CDR2 (germline): LNHNV, YYDKDF (reference sequence). The CDR3 loop spans 15 amino acids. V gave up 3 bases and J gave up 1 base, with 12 bases separating them. CDR3 residues: CATSSPRGGNTEAFF. The CDR3 DNA is TGTGCCACCAGCAGCCCGCGGGGGGGGAACACTGAAGCTTTCTTT.

This sequence joins TRBV2 and TRBJ1-2, with 10 bases aligning to TRBD1. The CDR3 loop spans 16 amino acids. Germline lookup yields CDR1 SNHLY and CDR2 FYNNEI. V gave up 8 bases and J gave up 0 bases; unmatched junction bases: 9. The chain's CDR3 is CASLGDRGFANYGYTF. The CDR3 nucleotides are TGTGCCAGCCTAGGGGACAGGGGATTCGCTAACTATGGCTACACCTTC.

The rearrangement uses TRBV4-3 and TRBJ2-1, with TRBD2 matching over 8 bases. Germline CDR1 reads LGHNA; CDR2 reads YSLEER. J was trimmed by 7 bases and V by 0 bases; bases with no gene match: 8. This CDR3 spans 16 amino acids. CDR3 nucleotides: TGCGCCAGCAGCCAAGACCAGCGGGGGTTGAGAAATGAGCAGTTCTTC. As protein: CASSQDQRGLRNEQFF.

The V gene is TRBV18, the J gene TRBJ1-1; TRBD1 is a possible D gene (5 bases). The CDR3 runs 14 residues. Germline CDR1 is KGHSH and CDR2 is LQKENI. Deletions cut 3 bases from V and 3 bases from J, with 11 bases between. DNA for the CDR3: TGTGCCAGCTCACCCACGGGGGGGGACACTGAAGCTTTCTTT. This gives the protein CASSPTGGDTEAFF.

The chain has TRBV20-1 and TRBJ1-2; D gene ambiguous. Germline V gives CDR1 DFQATT, CDR2 SNEGSKA (reference sequence). The germline V and J ends were trimmed by 3 bases and 8 bases, with 7 bases remaining between them. CDR3 length: 10 residues. Here the CDR3 DNA reads TGCAGTGCTAGTGGTGTAGGCTACACCTTC. Protein sequence: CSASGVGYTF.

V and J are TRBV6-6 and TRBJ2-7; a weak D match, TRBD1 (5 bases). The germline V gene encodes CDR1 MNHNY and CDR2 SVGAGI (reference sequence). The V end was cut by 2 bases, the J end by 2 bases, with 13 bases between. The CDR3 is 15 amino acids. The DNA for the CDR3 is TGTGCCAGCAGTTACGGCAGGGTTGATACCTACGAGCAGTACTTC. Translating it yields CASSYGRVDTYEQYF.

The CDR3 protein is CASSVDRVDYGYTF. The CDR3 DNA follows: TGCGCCAGCAGTGTGGACAGGGTAGACTATGGCTACACCTTC. The chain recombines TRBV5-1 with TRBJ1-2; 8 nucleotides align to TRBD1. The CDR3 has 14 amino acids. V shed 5 bases, J shed 3 bases, and the junction held 6 bases outside the gene matches. The germline CDR1 and CDR2 sequences are SGHRS and YFSETQ. The complete variable domain, with remaining parts taken from reference TRBV5-1 and TRBJ1-2, reads KAGVTQTPRYLIKTRGQQVTLSCSPISGHRSVSWYQQTPGQGLQFLFEYFSETQRNKGNFPGRFSGRQFSNSRSEMNVSTLELGDSALYLCASSVDRVDYGYTFGSGTRLTVV.

This clone was counted between two and nine times. The chain carries TRBV11-3 and TRBJ2-2, with D possibly TRBD1 on 8 matching bases. V was clipped by 5 bases and J by 4 bases, with 14 bases between them. CDR1 and CDR2 from the germline V gene are SGHNT and YENEEA. This CDR3 has 15 residues. For the CDR3, the DNA is TGTGCCAGCAGCCGACACAGGGGGGGCACCGGGGAGCTGTTTTTT. It codes for CASSRHRGGTGELFF.

The chain is built from TRBV30 and TRBJ1-3, with D possibly TRBD1 on 5 matching bases. V gave up 1 base and J gave up 14 bases, with 15 bases separating them. Germline CDR1 reads GTSNPN; CDR2 reads SVGIG (reference sequence). The CDR3 runs 12 residues. CDR3 nucleotides: TGTGCCTGGAGTGCCAATACGGGACTCCTATATTTT. Amino acid sequence: CAWSANTGLLYF.

V and J are TRBV11-2 and TRBJ1-2; perhaps TRBD1 as D (5 bases). Germline V gene lookup returns CDR1 SGHAT and CDR2 FQNNGV. The CDR3 sequence is 13 residues long. Trimming took 8 bases from V and 8 from J, leaving 18 bases between them. This chain's CDR3 is CASGSKLRGGYTF. DNA of the CDR3: TGTGCCAGCGGATCAAAACTAAGGGGAGGCTACACCTTC.

The gene calls are TRBV12-2 and TRBJ2-1; the listed D gene, TRBD2, was not tested against the DNA. TRBV12-2 constitutes a pseudogene. The CDR3 is made up of 17 amino acids. DNA of the CDR3: TGTGCAAGTCGTCTAGCGGGGAGTCCTGGCGGGGTCAATGAGCAGTTCTTC. Amino acid sequence: CASRLAGSPGGVNEQFF.

The V call is TRBV25-1, the J call TRBJ2-5; D is ambiguous. Looked up from germline, CDR1 is MGHDK and CDR2 is SYGVNS. The CDR3 length is 13 residues. V lost 4 bases and J 2 bases, leaving 8 bases between the germline ends. Here the CDR3 reads CASSGAAQETQYF. CDR3 nucleotide sequence: TGTGCCAGCAGTGGGGCCGCACAAGAGACCCAGTACTTC.